These 5 T cell receptor beta chains were all obtained from the same sample, sequenced in a study of T cell repertoires in cytomegalovirus infection. TCRdb analysed the reads with MiXCR anew, one entry per CDR3 protein. In the table there are roughly 700,000 distinct CDR3 sequences, roughly 36% of which are singletons. The antigens of these receptors remain unknown. The material sequenced was cultured PBMCs, taken from culture after CMV antigen stimulation. The receptors shown here come from a human donor in good health (CMV status not recorded). Some clones in this sample may be carry-over from other donors' samples.

V is TRBV12-3 or TRBV12-4 and J is TRBJ2-5, with 7 bases lining up with TRBD1. Germline trimming cut 3 bases from V and 5 bases from J; bases unmatched to any gene: 18. The CDR3 is 18 residues long. The CDR3 reads CASSFFAPPQGFRETQYF. In DNA form, the CDR3 reads TGTGCCAGCAGTTTTTTTGCCCCCCCACAGGGGTTTCGGGAGACCCAGTACTTC.

V gene TRBV5-1 combines with J gene TRBJ2-5; 7 bases fit TRBD2. The length of the CDR3 is 13 residues. The V and J ends lost 4 bases and 6 bases, in that order; junction bases with no gene match: 6. Germline V gives CDR1 SGHRS, CDR2 YFSETQ. CDR3 sequence (DNA): TGCGCCAGCAGCCCTTCCAGCGGGAAGACCCAGTACTTC. It specifies CASSPSSGKTQYF.

The chain employs TRBV5-6 and TRBJ2-2; 7 bases are shared with TRBD1. Per germline, CDR1 SGHDT and CDR2 YYEEEE. With V trimmed by 4 bases and J by 6 bases, 9 bases remained unmatched. The CDR3 covers 15 residues. The CDR3 region is CASSPLQGFAGELFF. The CDR3 bases are TGTGCCAGCAGCCCACTACAGGGGTTTGCCGGGGAGCTGTTTTTT.

This clonotype was counted at least ten times. A read error may account for a junction end that differs from germline. The rearrangement links TRBV12-3 or TRBV12-4 to TRBJ1-5; D is unresolved. This CDR3 comprises 14 residues. The CDR3, as DNA: TGTGCCAGCAGCTTAGATGGTAGCAATCAGCCCCAGCATTTT. This gives the protein CASSLDGSNQPQHF.

The chain links TRBV7-9 to TRBJ1-4; 8 bases match TRBD1. Germline V gene sequence: CDR1 SEHNR, CDR2 FQNEAQ (reference sequence). The V segment lost 4 bases and the J segment 5 bases; nucleotides outside the gene matches: 6. The CDR3 consists of 15 residues. The chain's CDR3 is CASSSRWDRNEKLFF. The CDR3 DNA reads TGTGCCAGCAGCTCCCGTTGGGACAGGAATGAAAAACTGTTTTTT.